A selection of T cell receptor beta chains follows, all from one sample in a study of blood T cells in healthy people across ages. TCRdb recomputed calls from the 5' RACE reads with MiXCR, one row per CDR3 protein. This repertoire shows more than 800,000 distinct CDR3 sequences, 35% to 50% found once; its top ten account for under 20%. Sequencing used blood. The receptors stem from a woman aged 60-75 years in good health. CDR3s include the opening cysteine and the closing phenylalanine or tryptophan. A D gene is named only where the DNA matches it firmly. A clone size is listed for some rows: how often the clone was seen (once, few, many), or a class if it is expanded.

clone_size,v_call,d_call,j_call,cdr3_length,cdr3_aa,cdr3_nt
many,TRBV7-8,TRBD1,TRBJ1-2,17,CASSLSGTGANNYGYTF,TGTGCCAGCAGCTTATCCGGGACAGGGGCGAATAACTATGGCTACACCTTC
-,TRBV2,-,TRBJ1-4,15,CTSRDGETSTGKLFF,TGTACCAGCAGGGATGGGGAGACCTCGACTGGAAAACTGTTTTTT
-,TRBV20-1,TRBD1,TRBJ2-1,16,CSARDPGTGGSNEQFF,TGCAGTGCTAGAGATCCCGGGACAGGGGGTTCGAATGAGCAGTTCTTC
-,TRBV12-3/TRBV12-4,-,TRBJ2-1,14,CASSLWGANNEQFF,TGTGCCAGCAGCCTCTGGGGGGCAAACAATGAGCAGTTCTTC
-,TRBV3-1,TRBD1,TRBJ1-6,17,CASSLLPGQGANSPLHF,TGTGCCAGCAGCTTACTCCCGGGACAGGGGGCGAATTCACCCCTCCACTTT
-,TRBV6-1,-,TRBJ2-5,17,CASRNPLVGHLEETQYF,TGTGCCAGCAGGAACCCCCTAGTAGGCCACTTGGAGGAGACCCAGTACTTC
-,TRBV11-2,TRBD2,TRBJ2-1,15,CASSLEAGGPYEQFF,TGTGCCAGCAGCTTAGAAGCGGGAGGGCCTTATGAGCAGTTCTTC
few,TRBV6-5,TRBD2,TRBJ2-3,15,CASHPSGRGTDTQYF,TGTGCCAGCCACCCTAGCGGGAGGGGTACAGATACGCAGTATTTT
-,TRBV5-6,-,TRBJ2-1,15,CASSLFFASYNEQFF,TGTGCCAGCAGCTTGTTTTTTGCTAGCTACAATGAGCAGTTCTTC
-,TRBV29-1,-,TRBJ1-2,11,CSVTQGYGYTF,TGCAGCGTTACCCAGGGCTATGGCTACACCTTC